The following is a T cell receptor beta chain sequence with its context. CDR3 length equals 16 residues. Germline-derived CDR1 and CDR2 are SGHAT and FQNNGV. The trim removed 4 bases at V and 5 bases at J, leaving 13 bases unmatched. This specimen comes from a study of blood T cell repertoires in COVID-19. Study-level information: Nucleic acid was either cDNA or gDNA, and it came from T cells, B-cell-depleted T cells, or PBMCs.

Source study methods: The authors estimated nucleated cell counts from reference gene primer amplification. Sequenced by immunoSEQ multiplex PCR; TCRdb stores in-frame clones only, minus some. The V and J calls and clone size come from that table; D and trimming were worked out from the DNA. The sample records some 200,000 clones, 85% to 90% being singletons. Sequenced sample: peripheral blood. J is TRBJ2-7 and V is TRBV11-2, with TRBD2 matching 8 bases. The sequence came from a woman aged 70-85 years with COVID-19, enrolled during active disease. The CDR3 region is CASSSEREYSGHEQYF. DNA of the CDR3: TGTGCCAGCAGCTCAGAGCGGGAGTATTCCGGGCACGAGCAGTACTTC.